This TCR beta chain derives from a study of blood T cell repertoires in COVID-19. The method was immunoSEQ multiplex PCR; TCRdb's version includes in-frame clones alone and lacks a portion of them. The data show 350,000 to 450,000 clones, with roughly 89% seen just once and 1.5% to 2% held by the top ten. The CDR3 loop spans 13 amino acids. Per the germline V gene, CDR1 is SGHAT and CDR2 is FQNNGV. Trimming pared 8 bases from V and 2 bases from J, leaving 12 bases between. Participants were aged about 18 to 100 years from 20 to 30 US areas. Recovered Cohort 3 donors showed two negative PCRs, clearance, or symptom resolution.

The sequence was collected from a woman aged 25-40 years who had recovered from COVID-19. The chain links TRBV11-2 to TRBJ1-2; D remains ambiguous. Sequencing used PBMCs or T cells enriched from blood (not recorded which). This CDR3 is CASSRGQNYGYTF. CDR3 DNA sequence: TGTGCCAGCTCTCGCGGGCAGAACTATGGCTACACCTTC.